Below, 32 T cell receptor beta chains from the same sample are listed, as sequenced in a study of blood T cell repertoires in COVID-19. The repertoire was sequenced with immunoSEQ multiplex PCR; TCRdb's copy has only in-frame clones and lacks some. In the table there are 90,000 to 120,000 clones, 88% of which are singletons. Sequenced input: peripheral blood. The receptor set was obtained from a human donor in a cohort sampled during active COVID-19.

This chain joins TRBV6-5 and TRBJ1-2, with D possibly matching TRBD1 (6 bases). Germline loops: CDR1 MNHEY, CDR2 SVGAGI. V was pared by 6 bases and J by 8 bases, with 13 bases between. The CDR3 consists of 12 residues. The CDR3 nucleotides are TGTGCCAGCAGCTCCAGGGGCGGCGGCTACACCTTC. Protein sequence: CASSSRGGGYTF.

This chain connects TRBV14 to TRBJ2-7; perhaps TRBD1 as D (6 bases). Deletions cut 3 bases from V and 5 bases from J, with 20 bases between. CDR3 length: 16 amino acids. Germline loops: CDR1 SGHDN, CDR2 FVKESK. The CDR3: CASSHLIPDSLHEQYF. The CDR3 DNA sequence: TGTGCCAGCAGCCACCTCATCCCGGACAGTTTACACGAGCAGTACTTC.

The V call is TRBV27, the J call TRBJ1-2; D perhaps matches TRBD1 (6 bases). V shed 5 bases and J shed 7 bases, with 11 bases lying between them. Germline V gene data show CDR1 as MNHEY and CDR2 as SMNVEV (reference sequence). CDR3 size: 12 residues. The CDR3 spells CASSPGASGYTF. In DNA, the CDR3 is TGTGCCAGCAGTCCAGGGGCGAGTGGCTACACCTTC.

This chain links TRBV3-1 (or the pseudogene TRBV3-2) with TRBJ2-1, with D maybe TRBD2 (7 bases). Germline V gene lookup returns CDR1 LGHDT and CDR2 YNNKEL (reference sequence). V was trimmed by 4 bases and J by 5 bases, leaving 15 bases between them. This CDR3 spans 15 amino acids. The CDR3 loop is CASSRWGGADNEQFF. The CDR3 nucleotides are TGTGCCAGCAGCCGCTGGGGGGGGGCCGACAATGAGCAGTTCTTC.

DNA for the CDR3: TGCAGCGTTGTGATCGGCGGGGGGGCGGGCAATGAGCAGTTCTTC. Protein sequence: CSVVIGGGAGNEQFF. V gene TRBV29-1 combines with J gene TRBJ2-1; TRBD2 aligns across 9 bases. J gave up 6 bases and V 4 bases, and 10 bases lay outside the gene matches. CDR1 SQVTM and CDR2 ANQGSEA come from the germline V gene. The CDR3 contains 15 residues.

The rearrangement links TRBV4-1 to TRBJ1-3, with 7 bases fitting TRBD1. The J segment lost 3 bases and the V segment lost 1 base, leaving 3 bases of the junction unmatched. This CDR3 has 15 amino acids. CDR1 MGHRA and CDR2 YSYEKL come from the germline V gene. The CDR3 bases are TGCGCCAGCAGCCAAGGACAGGGATATGGAAACACCATATATTTT. Amino acid sequence: CASSQGQGYGNTIYF.

The CDR3 is CASSFAGITEAFF. DNA of the CDR3: TGTGCCAGCAGCTTTGCAGGGATCACTGAAGCTTTCTTT. The chain joins TRBV7-9 to TRBJ1-1; the D gene is possibly TRBD1 (5 bases). The CDR3 has 13 amino acids. Trimming left V 3 bases short and J 4 bases short, with 9 bases between. Germline-derived CDR1 and CDR2 are SEHNR and FQNEAQ (reference sequence).

V gene TRBV19 combines with J gene TRBJ1-4; D gene unclear. This CDR3 contains 14 residues. Germline CDR1 LNHDA, CDR2 SQIVND (reference sequence). Trimming removed 5 bases at V and 5 bases at J, with 12 bases between. As DNA, the CDR3 is TGTGCCAGTAGTCTAGGTGGCAAGAATGAAAAACTGTTTTTT. Protein product: CASSLGGKNEKLFF.

The gene calls are TRBV5-1 and TRBJ2-6; 8 positions match TRBD1. Germline V CDR1 and CDR2: SGHRS, YFSETQ. J was trimmed by 4 bases and V by 6 bases; bases with no gene match: 21. This CDR3 comprises 20 residues. As DNA, the CDR3 is TGCGCCAGCACCCGAGGGATAATGACAGGGGTTGGGCTCGGGGCCAACGTCCTGACTTTC. This codes for CASTRGIMTGVGLGANVLTF. Full variable domain (missing parts from reference TRBV5-1 and TRBJ2-6): KAGVTQTPRYLIKTRGQQVTLSCSPISGHRSVSWYQQTPGQGLQFLFEYFSETQRNKGNFPGRFSGRQFSNSRSEMNVSTLELGDSALYLCASTRGIMTGVGLGANVLTFGAGSRLTVL.

The sample holds a few counts of this clone. The rearrangement links TRBV10-3 to TRBJ2-7; perhaps TRBD2 as D (5 bases). The CDR3 has 14 residues. Germline CDR1 and CDR2: ENHRY and SYGVKD. The germline V and J ends were trimmed by 8 bases and 0 bases, with 14 bases remaining between them. The CDR3, as DNA: TGTGCCATCGGTAGCGCCGATGGCTCCTACGAGCAGTACTTC. Protein: CAIGSADGSYEQYF.

This clone was detected once. This chain connects TRBV6-5 to TRBJ2-7; 7 bases agree with TRBD1. CDR1 is MNHEY, CDR2 SVGAGI, per germline. The CDR3 extends over 14 amino acids. V lost 5 bases and J lost 2; bases outside the gene matches: 6. This CDR3 reads CASSPGQIPYEQYF. CDR3 bases: TGTGCCAGCAGTCCGGGACAGATACCCTACGAGCAGTACTTC.

The chain is built from TRBV2 and TRBJ2-7; 12 bases map to TRBD1. This CDR3 region has 13 residues. J gave up 2 bases and V 9 bases, and 2 bases lay outside the gene matches. In germline, CDR1 is SNHLY, CDR2 FYNNEI. CDR3 nucleotide sequence: TGTGCCAGGGGACAGGGGGCGGCCTACGAGCAGTACTTC. Its protein product is CARGQGAAYEQYF.

The V and J genes are TRBV2 and TRBJ2-2, with a weak D call TRBD2 (5 bases). Germline CDR1 SNHLY, CDR2 FYNNEI. The CDR3 is 17 amino acids. V lost 4 bases, J lost 0 bases, and 15 bases lay in between. In DNA form, the CDR3 reads TGTGCCAGCAGTGGGAGTCTAGCATACGCGAACACCGGGGAGCTGTTTTTT. Its translation: CASSGSLAYANTGELFF.

This clone has a handful of counts. The chain carries TRBV13 and TRBJ2-5, with 7 positions matching TRBD1. With 4 bases clipped from V and 0 bases from J, the junction kept 8 bases outside the gene matches. Germline V CDR1 and CDR2: PRHDT, FYEKMQ (reference sequence). The CDR3 covers 16 residues. Here the CDR3 reads CASSSADRSNQETQYF. Written as DNA, the CDR3 is TGTGCCAGCAGCTCGGCGGACAGGAGCAACCAAGAGACCCAGTACTTC.

The chain combines TRBV6-5 with TRBJ2-7; D is perhaps TRBD1 (5 bases). This CDR3 is built from 14 residues. Trimming stripped 2 bases from V and 2 bases from J, with 10 bases between. The germline V gene has CDR1 MNHEY and CDR2 SVGAGI. CDR3 bases: TGTGCCAGCAGTTACGGCGGACAAACCTACGAGCAGTACTTC. It codes for CASSYGGQTYEQYF.

This clone was seen once. This chain uses TRBV4-1 with TRBJ2-1; the match to TRBD2 covers 11 bases. The CDR3 covers 14 residues. V shed 3 bases and J 8 bases; nucleotides not matched to a gene: 3. The germline V gene encodes CDR1 MGHRA and CDR2 YSYEKL. CDR3 coding DNA: TGCGCCAGCAGCCAGGGACTAGCGGCCTATGAGCAGTTCTTC. Translating it yields CASSQGLAAYEQFF.

The rearrangement uses TRBV9 and TRBJ2-3, with a possible D match to TRBD2 (5 bases). V was cut by 0 bases and J by 2 bases, with 10 bases left in between. The CDR3 is made up of 15 amino acids. Germline values: CDR1 SGDLS, CDR2 YYNGEE. The CDR3 sequence is CASSVGGSLTDTQYF. The CDR3 region has the DNA TGTGCCAGCAGCGTAGGTGGGAGCCTCACAGATACGCAGTATTTT.

The J gene is TRBJ2-3, the V gene TRBV27, with TRBD2 matching over 7 bases. Germline lookup yields CDR1 MNHEY and CDR2 SMNVEV (reference sequence). This CDR3 is built from 17 residues. The junction had 12 bases not matched to a gene; V was cut back by 6 bases and J by 0 bases. The DNA for the CDR3 is TGTGCCAGCAGGCTAAGAGGCGGGGGAGCGAGCACAGATACGCAGTATTTT. This gives the protein CASRLRGGGASTDTQYF.

The gene calls are TRBV21-1 and TRBJ2-7; TRBD1 is the table's D call, not checked against the DNA. TRBV21-1 is flagged as a pseudogene. The length of the CDR3 is 19 residues. The CDR3 coding sequence is TGTGCCAGCAGCAAACCCTTCCGGCAGGGTAAGGCCCTCTCCTACGAGCAGTACTTC. It encodes CASSKPFRQGKALSYEQYF.

The gene calls are TRBV5-4 and TRBJ1-1, with 8 bases lining up with TRBD1. CDR3 length: 16 amino acids. The trim removed 4 bases at V and 2 bases at J, leaving 10 bases unmatched. CDR1 and CDR2 from the germline V gene are SGHNT and YYREEE (reference sequence). The CDR3 coding sequence is TGTGCCAGCAGCCGGGGACAGGCGGTCTCAAACACTGAAGCTTTCTTT. Residues: CASSRGQAVSNTEAFF.

The gene calls are TRBV19 and TRBJ1-2, with D maybe TRBD1 (6 bases). The germline CDR1 and CDR2 sequences are LNHDA and SQIVND (reference sequence). This CDR3 has 15 amino acids. V was cut by 10 bases and J by 6 bases, with 24 bases left in between. The CDR3 region is CATLNRDVRADGYTF. CDR3 bases: TGTGCCACCCTGAACAGGGACGTACGGGCAGATGGCTACACCTTC.

This chain joins TRBV18 and TRBJ1-2, with TRBD1 matching 9 bases. The germline gives CDR1 KGHSH, CDR2 LQKENI. With 3 bases clipped from V and 1 base from J, the junction kept 15 bases outside the gene matches. The CDR3 totals 19 residues. Here the CDR3 reads CASSPRQGGIGTGNYGYTF. CDR3 coding DNA: TGTGCCAGCTCACCCCGACAGGGGGGTATAGGAACGGGTAACTATGGCTACACCTTC.

The chain links TRBV6-5 to TRBJ2-1, with TRBD1 identical over 7 bases. V was pared by 11 bases and J by 7 bases, with 8 bases of the junction left unmatched. Germline V gene data show CDR1 as MNHEY and CDR2 as SVGAGI. The CDR3 sequence is 12 residues long. As DNA, the CDR3 is TGTGCCTCCTCCCCACAGGGGAATGAGCAGTTCTTC. Translating gives CASSPQGNEQFF.

V usage is TRBV28 and J usage is TRBJ2-3; 16 bases align to TRBD2. The CDR3 spans 18 residues. Germline trimming cut 5 bases from V and 4 bases from J; bases unmatched to any gene: 9. CDR1 and CDR2 from the germline V gene are MDHEN and SYDVKM. The CDR3 loop reads CASSPAGTSGGDPDTQYF. The CDR3 region has the DNA TGTGCCAGCAGTCCTGCCGGGACTAGCGGGGGGGACCCAGATACGCAGTATTTT.

This clone was seen more than once but under ten times. CDR3 sequence (DNA): TGCGCCAGCAGCCCCCGACAGGGGGAAAGCGGGGAGCTGTTTTTT. It encodes CASSPRQGESGELFF. This chain connects TRBV5-1 to TRBJ2-2; 9 nucleotides match TRBD1. Trimming took 4 bases from V and 7 from J; bases not matched to a gene: 8. Germline CDR1 SGHRS, CDR2 YFSETQ. This CDR3 has 15 amino acids.

The V gene is TRBV10-2, the J gene TRBJ2-3; weak D call: TRBD2 (7 bases). This CDR3 has 15 residues. The germline V gene encodes CDR1 WSHSY and CDR2 SAAADI. Trimming removed 2 bases from V and 5 bases from J, with 14 bases in between. In DNA, the CDR3 is TGCGCCAGCAGTGAGATTCGGGGGGCAGGAGATACGCAGTATTTT. Amino acid sequence: CASSEIRGAGDTQYF.

This chain uses TRBV2 with TRBJ2-7; D ambiguous. V gave up 3 bases and J gave up 1 base, with 7 bases separating them. The CDR3 covers 13 residues. Per germline, CDR1 SNHLY and CDR2 FYNNEI. CDR3 DNA sequence: TGTGCCAGCAGTGATAGTCCGTCCTACGAGCAGTACTTC. Its translation: CASSDSPSYEQYF.

This rearrangement joins TRBV4-1 to TRBJ1-1, with TRBD1 identical over 11 bases. The germline V gene has CDR1 MGHRA and CDR2 YSYEKL. Trimming took 1 base from V and 3 from J; bases not matched to a gene: 7. This CDR3 region has 17 residues. In DNA form, the CDR3 reads TGCGCCAGCAGCCAAGCCAGGACAGGGGGCAAGGACACTGAAGCTTTCTTT. This sequence encodes CASSQARTGGKDTEAFF.

The gene calls are TRBV5-6 and TRBJ2-6; no reliable D call. V shed 4 bases and J shed 0 bases, with 11 bases lying between them. The germline V gene encodes CDR1 SGHDT and CDR2 YYEEEE. The CDR3 extends over 16 amino acids. CDR3 DNA: TGTGCCAGCAGCCCGTCTGCAGACTCTGGGGCCAACGTCCTGACTTTC. It specifies CASSPSADSGANVLTF.

J is TRBJ1-5 and V is TRBV3-1 (or the pseudogene TRBV3-2); D is perhaps TRBD1 (6 bases). The CDR3 runs to 19 residues. Germline assignment: CDR1 LGHDT and CDR2 YNNKEL (reference sequence). V lost 2 bases and J lost 3, with 23 bases in between. The CDR3 DNA reads as TGTGCCAGCAGCCAAACCCCCTCATCCGTACAGGGAGTCAATCAGCCCCAGCATTTT. Amino acid sequence: CASSQTPSSVQGVNQPQHF.

The V call is TRBV25-1, the J call TRBJ2-3; TRBD1 might be the D (6 bases). Trimming removed 3 bases at V and 3 bases at J, with 19 bases between. The CDR3 is 17 residues long. Germline V CDR1 and CDR2: MGHDK, SYGVNS. The CDR3 bases are TGTGCCAGCAGTGATTCGGGCAGGGGTTTATCGACAGATACGCAGTATTTT. Translated, it gives CASSDSGRGLSTDTQYF.

The CDR3 coding sequence is TGCAGCGTTGGGCTAGCTTGGCAGTTCTTC. Its translation: CSVGLAWQFF. The gene calls are TRBV29-1 and TRBJ2-1, with D tentatively TRBD2 (5 bases). Trimming cost V 4 bases and J 12 bases, with 10 bases left between them. Germline V CDR1 and CDR2: SQVTM, ANQGSEA. There are 10 residues in the CDR3.